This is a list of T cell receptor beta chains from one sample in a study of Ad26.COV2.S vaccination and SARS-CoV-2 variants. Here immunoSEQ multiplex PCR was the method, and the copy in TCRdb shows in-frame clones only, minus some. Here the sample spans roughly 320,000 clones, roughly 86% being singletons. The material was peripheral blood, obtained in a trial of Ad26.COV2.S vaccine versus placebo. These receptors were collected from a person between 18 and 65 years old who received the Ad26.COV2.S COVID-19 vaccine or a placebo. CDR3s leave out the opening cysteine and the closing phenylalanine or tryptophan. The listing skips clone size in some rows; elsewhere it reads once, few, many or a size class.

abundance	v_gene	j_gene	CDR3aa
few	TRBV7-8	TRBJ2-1	ASSPQGTLLYNEQF
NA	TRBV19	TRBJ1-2	ASSMSPDSGGYT
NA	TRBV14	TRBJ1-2	ASSRTGGNYGYT
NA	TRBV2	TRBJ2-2	ASMTTNTGELF
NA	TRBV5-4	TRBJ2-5	ASSRTSLETQY
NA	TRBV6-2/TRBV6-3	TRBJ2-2	ASSFPEGWDTGELF
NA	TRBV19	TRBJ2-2	ASTHGQGRGAGELF
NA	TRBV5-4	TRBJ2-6	ASSFRLGGANVLT
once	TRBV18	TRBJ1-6	ASSPGTGKAPLH
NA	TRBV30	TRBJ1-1	AWSRLNTEAF